A selection of T cell receptor beta chains follows, all from one sample in a study of regulatory T cells in long-lasting Graves disease. TCRdb re-analysed the multiplex PCR reads in MiXCR, keeping a single row per CDR3 protein. This table has about 220,000 distinct CDR3 sequences, approximately 18% appearing once. The sample was also linked to a second study, of T cells in Graves' hyperthyroidism and ophthalmopathy.

This specimen was peripheral blood mononuclear cells (PBMCs), taken at new diagnosis, from a patient treated with antithyroid drugs. The origin of the receptors is a woman aged 25 to 39 with Graves disease. The CDR3 runs from the conserved cysteine through the conserved F or W. Rows give clone size only sometimes, using once, few, many, or a class for an expanded clone.

TRBV15,many,TRBJ1-5,CATSRVISNQPQHF
TRBV6-4,-,TRBJ2-2,CASSQQGLGAGELFF
TRBV12-3/TRBV12-4,many,TRBJ1-5,CASSAGDSPIMPQHF
TRBV6-1,-,TRBJ2-7,CASSEIVASGSLYF
TRBV7-9,few,TRBJ2-5,CASSPTAAFQETRYF
TRBV4-1,many,TRBJ1-1,CASSQDRNTEAFF
TRBV5-5,-,TRBJ2-2,CASSPLLLESWSGELFF
TRBV11-2,-,TRBJ2-3,CASRRTSGGLDTQYF
TRBV5-1,-,TRBJ2-7,CASRTGTGGIEQYF
TRBV5-4,many,TRBJ2-7,CASSLSGGPHEQYF
TRBV6-5,many,TRBJ1-1,CASSYAQGGDEAFF
TRBV5-4,-,TRBJ2-1,CASSLSQAAQFF
TRBV10-1,-,TRBJ2-3,CASSTSRTHTDTQYF
TRBV29-1,many,TRBJ2-3,CSVGGSGTDTQYF
TRBV7-9,many,TRBJ2-7,CASSPRAAGGLGGFSYEQYF
TRBV19,many,TRBJ2-2,CASSTRAGELFF
TRBV19,few,TRBJ2-7,CASSDPSARGQLPPYEQYF
TRBV2,many,TRBJ2-1,CASSERTGQYYNEQFF
TRBV10-1,-,TRBJ2-7,CASSGGGYNEQYF
TRBV9,many,TRBJ1-2,CASSVGTGIYGYTF
TRBV7-2,many,TRBJ1-6,CASSLGTASYNSPLHF
TRBV19,many,TRBJ2-1,CASSITSTSGAYNEQFF
TRBV28,-,TRBJ1-5,CASSPGTGKDQPQHF
TRBV18,few,TRBJ1-4,CASSPRTAATNEKLFF
TRBV27,many,TRBJ1-5,CASSLGSDQPQHF
TRBV25-1,many,TRBJ2-7,CASSEWEGATYEQYF
TRBV2,many,TRBJ2-7,CASREGRGTYEQYF
TRBV19,-,TRBJ1-3,CASRTTAGGNTMYF
TRBV5-5,-,TRBJ1-1,CASSSPRGRPEAFF
TRBV20-1,few,TRBJ2-3,CSAREGLGLAGAPSTDTQYF
TRBV30,few,TRBJ1-2,CAWTLGIAFGYTF
TRBV30,many,TRBJ1-4,CAWSALHEKLFF
TRBV20-1,many,TRBJ1-6,CSAPHTGASRRPLHF
TRBV5-6,few,TRBJ2-1,CASSLLGQEYNEQFF
TRBV10-3,few,TRBJ1-1,CATTGAQNTEAFF
TRBV19,many,TRBJ2-1,CASRPLTSFNEQFF
TRBV13,few,TRBJ2-3,CASSVSGRGGDTQYF
TRBV19,many,TRBJ1-2,CASSTPGQGAHGYTF
TRBV6-5,many,TRBJ1-1,CASSSLRGQGNTEAFF
TRBV2,many,TRBJ1-5,CASKPTGGGNHQPQHF